This is a list of T cell receptor beta chains from one sample in a study of blood T cell repertoires in COVID-19. Data came from immunoSEQ multiplex PCR; TCRdb stores just in-frame clones and leaves some out. Counted here are some 89,000 clones, about three quarters occurring once; the ten biggest clones make up more than 6.5%. Material: peripheral blood. Receptor source: a man between 65 and 85 years old with acute or convalescent COVID-19. Both conserved end residues are part of each CDR3. A D gene is named only where the DNA matches it firmly. Only some rows state a clone size, as once, few, many or a class for expanded clones.

v_call	j_call	d_call	clone_size	cdr3_aa	cdr3_nt
TRBV5-1	TRBJ2-3	NA	NA	CASSLVFETLRADTQYF	TGCGCCAGCAGCCTTGTCTTTGAGACCCTGAGGGCAGATACGCAGTATTTT
TRBV7-9	TRBJ2-7	NA	NA	CASSPTGYEQYF	TGTGCCAGCAGCCCAACGGGGTACGAGCAGTACTTC
TRBV13	TRBJ2-2	NA	NA	CASSLRFWEAGNTGELFF	TGTGCCAGCAGCTTAAGGTTCTGGGAGGCCGGGAACACCGGGGAGCTGTTTTTT
TRBV29-1	TRBJ2-6	TRBD1	NA	CSALGQGAPGANVLTF	TGCAGCGCCCTAGGACAGGGGGCGCCTGGGGCCAACGTCCTGACTTTC
TRBV21-1	TRBJ2-6	NA	NA	CASSPREWGRLGANVLTF	TGTGCCAGCAGCCCCCGGGAGTGGGGGAGGTTGGGGGCCAACGTCCTGACTTTC
TRBV2	TRBJ1-4	TRBD1	NA	CASSEAGQKNEKLFF	TGTGCCAGCAGTGAAGCGGGACAGAAAAATGAAAAACTGTTTTTT
TRBV3-1/TRBV3-2	TRBJ2-3	TRBD1	NA	CASSPQWTGKEQYF	TGTGCCAGCAGCCCGCAATGGACAGGGAAGGAGCAGTATTTT
TRBV7-2	TRBJ2-5	TRBD1	NA	CASSLRSGGVETQYF	TGTGCCAGCAGCTTAAGATCAGGGGGCGTGGAGACCCAGTACTTC
TRBV7-9	TRBJ2-2	TRBD1	NA	CASSSPTGGNTGELFF	TGTGCCAGCAGCTCCCCCACAGGGGGCAACACCGGGGAGCTGTTTTTT
TRBV25-1	TRBJ1-4	NA	few	CASSEWASNEKLFF	TGTGCCAGCAGTGAGTGGGCGTCTAATGAAAAACTGTTTTTT
TRBV5-6	TRBJ2-2	TRBD2	NA	CASSRGTSGVGTGELFF	TGTGCCAGCAGCAGGGGGACTAGCGGGGTAGGAACCGGGGAGCTGTTTTTT
TRBV29-1	TRBJ1-1	TRBD1	NA	CSVPRGTEAFF	TGCAGCGTTCCCAGGGGGACTGAAGCTTTCTTT
TRBV28	TRBJ1-5	NA	NA	CATLPTEIDQPQHF	TGTGCCACCCTACCAACCGAAATTGATCAGCCCCAGCATTTT
TRBV5-4	TRBJ1-2	TRBD1	NA	CASSVNRGPYGYTF	TGTGCCAGCAGCGTCAACAGGGGGCCCTATGGCTACACCTTC
TRBV5-5	TRBJ2-2	TRBD1	NA	CASSLSGGRKTGELFF	TGTGCCAGCAGCTTGTCAGGGGGCCGGAAGACCGGGGAGCTGTTTTTT
TRBV28	TRBJ2-7	NA	NA	CASTSSGSYEQYF	TGTGCCAGCACCTCCTCGGGGTCCTACGAGCAGTACTTC
TRBV7-2	TRBJ2-1	TRBD2	NA	CASSLSIGTREQFF	TGTGCCAGCAGCTTAAGTATCGGGACTAGAGAGCAGTTCTTC
TRBV5-1	TRBJ1-1	NA	NA	CASSLGASTVNTEAFF	TGCGCCAGCAGCTTGGGGGCTTCGACAGTGAACACTGAAGCTTTCTTT
TRBV10-3	TRBJ1-1	NA	few	CAISDLSAGDTEAFF	TGTGCCATCAGTGATTTATCAGCGGGGGACACTGAAGCTTTCTTT